This T cell receptor beta chain was profiled in a study of high-grade serous ovarian cancer treatment subgroups. Study details: Mean per sample: around 14,000 reads, about 7,500 unique TCR beta rearrangements. Study-level points and caveats: Same-patient tumor repertoires overlapped at about 0.11 to 0.8; different patients barely overlapped. Only CDR3 was analyzed; CDR1 and CDR2 were not. Without spatial data, bulk sequencing limits insight into HGSC tumor diversity.

This clone occurred once. Antigen unknown. Clones were sequenced by immunoSEQ multiplex PCR, and TCRdb holds only the in-frame ones, with some missing. The sample lists just under 5,000 clones, approximately 68% seen once, with less than 20% in the top ten. Germline V gene lookup returns CDR1 GTSNPN and CDR2 SVGIG (reference sequence). This CDR3 region has 14 residues. Trimming took off 1 base at V and 0 bases at J, with 9 bases between the two ends. The tumor samples were collected prior to definitive surgery or chemotherapy. The sequence came from a human donor with high-grade serous ovarian cancer. The sample taken for sequencing was tumor tissue. The chain recombines TRBV30 with TRBJ1-2; TRBD1 might be the D (6 bases). CDR3 DNA: TGTGCCTGGAGTGAGGACAGCTCTAACTATGGCTACACCTTC. Its translation: CAWSEDSSNYGYTF.